Listed here are 32 T cell receptor beta chains from one sample, sequenced in a study of cytomegalovirus exposure and HLA in healthy donors. The PCR was carried out with 60 Vbeta primers and 13 Jbeta primers. Assay used: immunoSEQ multiplex PCR; TCRdb lists only in-frame clones, some missing. Here the sample spans under 150,000 clones, less than 9.5% being singletons. The specimen was PBMCs. The receptor source for this set is a male donor in good health and CMV-seronegative.

The table lists this clone with a few counts. The J gene is TRBJ2-1, the V gene TRBV4-3, with D perhaps matching TRBD2 (5 bases). Germline V lookup: CDR1 LGHNA, CDR2 YSLEER. This CDR3 comprises 13 residues. Trimming stripped 4 bases from V and 2 bases from J, with 6 bases between. Here the CDR3 reads CASSPGAYNEQFF. The CDR3 bases are TGCGCCAGCAGCCCCGGGGCCTACAATGAGCAGTTCTTC.

This clone occurred a few times. The chain employs TRBV9 and TRBJ2-1; TRBD2 matches 8 bases. The J segment lost 8 bases and the V segment lost 0 bases, leaving 7 bases of the junction unmatched. Germline V gene sequence: CDR1 SGDLS, CDR2 YYNGEE. The CDR3 has 15 amino acids. The CDR3 reads CASSVGLGRVDEQFF. CDR3 coding DNA: TGTGCCAGCAGCGTAGGTCTCGGGAGGGTAGATGAGCAGTTCTTC. Full variable domain (missing parts from reference TRBV9 and TRBJ2-1): DSGVTQTPKHLITATGQRVTLRCSPRSGDLSVYWYQQSLDQGLQFLIQYYNGEERAKGNILERFSAQQFPDLHSELNLSSLELGDSALYFCASSVGLGRVDEQFFGPGTRLTVL.

For the CDR3, the DNA is TGCAGCGTTGAAAGGGGGCCCAGAACAGATACGCAGTATTTT. Protein: CSVERGPRTDTQYF. The rearrangement joins TRBV29-1 to TRBJ2-3; TRBD1 aligns across 7 bases. From germline, CDR1 is SQVTM and CDR2 ANQGSEA. The trim removed 2 bases at V and 3 bases at J, leaving 5 bases unmatched. This CDR3 region has 14 residues.

The CDR3 here is CASSLTGAGGEAFF. The CDR3, as DNA: TGTGCCAGCAGTTTAACGGGCGCCGGGGGTGAAGCTTTCTTT. This sequence joins TRBV28 and TRBJ1-1; possibly TRBD1 for D (5 bases). CDR3 length: 14 amino acids. V lost 2 bases, J lost 7 bases, and 14 bases lay in between. Germline V lookup: CDR1 MDHEN, CDR2 SYDVKM.

This clone has just a few counts. This sequence joins TRBV28 and TRBJ1-5, with 9 bases matching TRBD1. The CDR3 contains 15 residues. Germline lookup yields CDR1 MDHEN and CDR2 SYDVKM. V lost 6 bases and J lost 11; bases outside the gene matches: 14. The CDR3 is CASSSGQGAMIAQHF. The CDR3 DNA sequence: TGTGCCAGCAGCTCGGGACAGGGCGCCATGATTGCCCAGCATTTT.

J is TRBJ2-7 and V is TRBV10-3; 8 bases align to TRBD1. The V and J ends lost 2 bases and 6 bases, in that order; junction bases with no gene match: 9. From germline, CDR1 is ENHRY and CDR2 SYGVKD. The CDR3 consists of 15 residues. This CDR3 is CAISEQRTGKGEQYF. CDR3 sequence (DNA): TGTGCCATCAGTGAGCAAAGGACAGGGAAAGGCGAGCAGTACTTC.

V gene TRBV19 combines with J gene TRBJ1-1, with 7 nucleotides matching TRBD1. Trimming took 8 bases from V and 1 from J; bases not matched to a gene: 10. This CDR3 is built from 15 residues. Germline-derived CDR1 and CDR2 are LNHDA and SQIVND (reference sequence). In DNA, the CDR3 is TGTGCCAGTCGACAGGGCCGTTGGTCGAACACTGAAGCTTTCTTT. It codes for CASRQGRWSNTEAFF.

This clone occurred a few times. The V gene is TRBV6-4, the J gene TRBJ1-2; possible D gene TRBD1, 6 bases. V was shortened by 8 bases and J by 5 bases, with 15 bases between the two germline ends. This CDR3 contains 13 residues. Per the germline V gene, CDR1 is MRHNA and CDR2 is SNTAGT. For the CDR3, the DNA is TGTGCCAGCTCTAACGAGCAGGGGTATGGCTACACCTTC. Amino acid sequence: CASSNEQGYGYTF.

This clone appeared a few times. The rearrangement uses TRBV5-1 and TRBJ2-1; D is perhaps TRBD1 (6 bases). The CDR3 sequence is 18 residues long. Trimming took 3 bases from V and 1 from J, leaving 20 bases between them. CDR1 and CDR2 (germline): SGHRS, YFSETQ. CDR3: CASSSRTVSFRSYNEQFF. The CDR3 DNA reads as TGCGCCAGCAGCTCCCGGACAGTGAGTTTCAGGTCCTACAATGAGCAGTTCTTC. Using reference TRBV5-1 and TRBJ2-1 for the parts outside the CDR3, the full variable domain is KAGVTQTPRYLIKTRGQQVTLSCSPISGHRSVSWYQQTPGQGLQFLFEYFSETQRNKGNFPGRFSGRQFSNSRSEMNVSTLELGDSALYLCASSSRTVSFRSYNEQFFGPGTRLTVL.

The gene calls are TRBV5-1 and TRBJ2-5; TRBD1 matches at 8 bases. The CDR3 loop spans 14 amino acids. The V gene end was trimmed by 6 bases and the J gene end by 5 bases; junction bases not matched to a gene: 9. Germline loops: CDR1 SGHRS, CDR2 YFSETQ. The DNA for the CDR3 is TGCGCCAGCACGGGGCAGGGGGCTATTGAGACCCAGTACTTC. Its protein is CASTGQGAIETQYF.

This clone was detected only a few times. The rearrangement joins TRBV11-1 to TRBJ2-7; a possible D gene is TRBD1 (6 bases). From germline, CDR1 is SGHAT and CDR2 FQDESV (reference sequence). This CDR3 comprises 16 residues. The V end lost 9 bases, the J end lost 4 bases, and 25 bases lay between the germline ends. The CDR3 nucleotides are TGTGCCAGACCCCCGGCTTGGGGGCCTGGGGGATACGAGCAGTACTTC. Its translation: CARPPAWGPGGYEQYF. The full variable domain, with the rest looked up from reference TRBV11-1 and TRBJ2-7, is EAEVAQSPRYKITEKSQAVAFWCDPISGHATLYWYRQILGQGPELLVQFQDESVVDDSQLPKDRFSAERLKGVDSTLKIQPAELGDSAMYLCARPPAWGPGGYEQYFGPGTRLTVT.

This clone was counted once. The chain couples TRBV5-1 to TRBJ2-2, with D possibly matching TRBD2 (5 bases). The CDR3 is 15 residues long. Germline V gives CDR1 SGHRS, CDR2 YFSETQ. Trimming removed 1 base at V and 6 bases at J, with 13 bases between. The CDR3 DNA is TGCGCCAGCAGCTTGCAGGACTCGGGTCCCGGGGAGCTGTTTTTT. Its protein is CASSLQDSGPGELFF.

This clone was detected a few times. The CDR3 reads CASSATGTGGGYTF. The CDR3 DNA sequence: TGTGCCAGTAGTGCAACCGGGACAGGAGGCGGCTACACCTTC. The chain employs TRBV19 and TRBJ1-2; 8 bases agree with TRBD1. CDR1 and CDR2 (germline): LNHDA, SQIVND (reference sequence). This CDR3 comprises 14 residues. V lost 5 bases and J lost 8; bases outside the gene matches: 10.

This clone appeared a few times. This rearrangement joins TRBV2 to TRBJ2-7; no reliable D call. Germline V gene lookup returns CDR1 SNHLY and CDR2 FYNNEI. With 6 bases removed from V and 3 bases from J, the gap between germline ends came to 9 bases. This CDR3 is built from 12 residues. The CDR3 DNA reads as TGTGCCAGCAGCTATGCCCACTACGAGCAGTACTTC. This gives the protein CASSYAHYEQYF.

This clone was detected a few times. This chain uses TRBV5-4 with TRBJ2-3; TRBD2 matches 8 bases. The length of the CDR3 is 15 residues. Germline CDR1 reads SGHNT; CDR2 reads YYREEE (reference sequence). The junction had 4 bases not matched to a gene; V was cut back by 4 bases and J by 0 bases. CDR3 DNA: TGTGCCAGCAGCGACCCTAGCGGGAGCACAGATACGCAGTATTTT. This gives the protein CASSDPSGSTDTQYF.

The V gene is TRBV6-1, the J gene TRBJ2-2; 10 bases are shared with TRBD1. Trimming took 2 bases from V and 6 from J; bases not matched to a gene: 9. The CDR3 contains 17 residues. Germline V CDR1 and CDR2: MNHNS, SASEGT. CDR3 residues: CASSELEGTGDAGELFF. CDR3 DNA: TGTGCCAGCAGTGAACTTGAGGGGACAGGGGACGCCGGGGAGCTGTTTTTT.

This clone was observed a few times. At one boundary the junction diverges from the germline segment, which might be a read error. J is TRBJ2-1 and V is TRBV11-2, with 8 nucleotides matching TRBD1. The CDR3 spans 11 residues. Germline V gene lookup returns CDR1 SGHAT and CDR2 FQNNGV. DNA for the CDR3: TGTGCCGGCAGGGGGCTCAATGAGCAGTTCTTC. The encoded protein is CAGRGLNEQFF.

This clone was counted a few times. The rearrangement joins TRBV5-4 to TRBJ2-7; D is possibly TRBD1 (6 bases). This CDR3 is 14 amino acids long. V lost 4 bases to trimming and J lost 2 bases, with 13 bases between them. Germline CDR1 is SGHNT and CDR2 is YYREEE (reference sequence). Here the CDR3 DNA reads TGTGCCAGCAGCCCCACAGGGTCCCCCTACGAGCAGTACTTC. It is translated as CASSPTGSPYEQYF.

This clone was counted a few times. The V gene is TRBV28, the J gene TRBJ1-1, with no clear D. V was cut by 3 bases and J by 1 base, with 12 bases left in between. CDR1 and CDR2 from the germline V gene are MDHEN and SYDVKM. The CDR3 sequence is 15 residues long. CDR3 in amino acids: CASSFPERKNTEAFF. The CDR3 coding sequence is TGTGCCAGCAGTTTCCCCGAGAGGAAGAACACTGAAGCTTTCTTT.

This clone was seen only a few times. The chain employs TRBV29-1 and TRBJ2-5; TRBD2 is a possible D gene (6 bases). V was cut by 6 bases and J by 10 bases, with 21 bases left in between. The germline gives CDR1 SQVTM, CDR2 ANQGSEA. The CDR3 runs 13 residues. The CDR3 region is CSVEDGGDSCQYF. CDR3 bases: TGCAGCGTGGAGGACGGAGGGGATAGTTGCCAGTACTTC.

This chain connects TRBV7-9 to TRBJ2-7, with D possibly matching TRBD1 (6 bases). Germline V gene data show CDR1 as SEHNR and CDR2 as FQNEAQ (reference sequence). Trimming took 3 bases from V and 3 from J, leaving 15 bases between them. The CDR3 has 15 amino acids. CDR3 DNA: TGTGCCAGCAGCTTTGGGCAGGGGCTTTACTACGAGCAGTACTTC. This translates into CASSFGQGLYYEQYF.

This clone appeared a few times. J is TRBJ1-2 and V is TRBV28; D unresolved. Trimming took off 6 bases at V and 4 bases at J, with 9 bases between the two ends. Germline loops: CDR1 MDHEN, CDR2 SYDVKM. This CDR3 is built from 12 residues. The CDR3 here is CASRGQAYGYTF. The CDR3 DNA sequence: TGTGCCAGCAGGGGCCAGGCCTATGGCTACACCTTC.

This clone was recorded a few times. The V gene is TRBV2, the J gene TRBJ2-3; 12 bases are shared with TRBD2. The germline CDR1 and CDR2 sequences are SNHLY and FYNNEI. The CDR3 is made up of 16 amino acids. Trimming cost V 11 bases and J 5 bases; bases outside gene matches: 14. DNA of the CDR3: TGTGCCGGAGGAGTCCTAGCGGGAGGGCCCGTAGATACGCAGTATTTT. Protein: CAGGVLAGGPVDTQYF.

The V gene is TRBV5-1, the J gene TRBJ1-2; 7 nucleotides agree with TRBD1. The V and J ends lost 0 bases and 6 bases, in that order; junction bases with no gene match: 5. Germline CDR1 is SGHRS and CDR2 is YFSETQ. The CDR3 has 14 residues. The CDR3 coding sequence is TGCGCCAGCAGCTTGGGCGTCCAGGGGGATGGCTACACCTTC. Translating gives CASSLGVQGDGYTF.

This clone was detected only a few times. The chain carries TRBV16 and TRBJ2-7; D perhaps matches TRBD1 (5 bases). V lost 1 base and J 5 bases, leaving 21 bases between the germline ends. CDR1 KGHSY and CDR2 FQNENV come from the germline V gene. CDR3 length: 17 residues. For the CDR3, the DNA is TGTGCCAGCAGCCAATTATTCTTGGGGCCCGCCAGGGACGAGCAGTACTTC. Amino acid sequence: CASSQLFLGPARDEQYF.

This clone turned up a few times. The rearrangement joins TRBV5-1 to TRBJ2-6; the D gene is possibly TRBD1 (5 bases). Between the trimmed V and J ends, which lost 0 bases and 2 bases, there was a span of 12 bases. Per germline, CDR1 SGHRS and CDR2 YFSETQ. This CDR3 has 17 residues. The CDR3 is CASSLVAGSAGANVLTF. CDR3 nucleotides: TGCGCCAGCAGCTTGGTGGCAGGGTCGGCTGGGGCCAACGTCCTGACTTTC.

This chain links TRBV5-1 with TRBJ1-2; D call uncertain. Per germline, CDR1 SGHRS and CDR2 YFSETQ. There are 17 residues in the CDR3. Trimming left V 2 bases short and J 4 bases short, with 21 bases between. CDR3 DNA: TGCGCCAGCAGCTTAACCTCTCGACAATCTCGAGCCTATGGCTACACCTTC. Its translation is CASSLTSRQSRAYGYTF.

Only a few counts were recorded for this clone. V and J are TRBV25-1 and TRBJ2-5; TRBD2 matches at 7 bases. With 3 bases clipped from V and 2 bases from J, the junction kept 6 bases outside the gene matches. Germline V gives CDR1 MGHDK, CDR2 SYGVNS. The CDR3 runs to 15 residues. This CDR3 reads CASSDSLAFQETQYF. The DNA of the CDR3 is TGTGCCAGCAGTGACTCACTAGCGTTTCAAGAGACCCAGTACTTC. The variable domain in full, completed from reference TRBV25-1 and TRBJ2-5, reads EADIYQTPRYLVIGTGKKITLECSQTMGHDKMYWYQQDPGMELHLIHYSYGVNSTEKGDLSSESTVSRIRTEHFPLTLESARPSHTSQYLCASSDSLAFQETQYFGPGTRLLVL.

In this sample, this clone turned up a few times. The chain recombines TRBV7-6 with TRBJ2-7; 10 nucleotides line up with TRBD1. Germline CDR1 and CDR2: SGHVS and FNYEAQ. This CDR3 has 17 amino acids. Losses at the gene ends were 5 bases for V and 6 bases for J; bases not matched to a gene: 16. CDR3 in DNA: TGTGCCAGCAGCCGGCCCCGGGGGGGACAGGGGAATCCCGAGCAGTACTTC. Amino acids: CASSRPRGGQGNPEQYF.

This clone came up a few times. J is TRBJ1-1 and V is TRBV13; 11 bases match TRBD1. The CDR3 spans 14 residues. Germline CDR1 is PRHDT and CDR2 is FYEKMQ (reference sequence). The V and J ends lost 3 bases and 4 bases, in that order; junction bases with no gene match: 1. CDR3 loop: CASSFGTGGTEAFF. CDR3 sequence (DNA): TGTGCCAGCAGCTTTGGGACAGGGGGCACTGAAGCTTTCTTT.

This clone was observed a handful of times. V gene TRBV6-6 combines with J gene TRBJ1-2, with D hard to call. There are 16 residues in the CDR3. V gave up 11 bases and J gave up 5 bases, with 27 bases separating them. CDR1 and CDR2 (germline): MNHNY, SVGAGI (reference sequence). As DNA, the CDR3 is TGTGCCGCGTCTCGGGCAGAGGAGGTTTTGAGATATGGCTACACCTTC. Translated: CAASRAEEVLRYGYTF.

Here the CDR3 reads CASSPPGNTIYF. CDR3 coding DNA: TGTGCCAGCAGTCCCCCAGGAAACACCATATATTTT. V usage is TRBV14 and J usage is TRBJ1-3; no definite D call. The CDR3 contains 12 residues. Germline CDR1 reads SGHDN; CDR2 reads FVKESK. V was trimmed by 6 bases and J by 4 bases, leaving 7 bases between them.